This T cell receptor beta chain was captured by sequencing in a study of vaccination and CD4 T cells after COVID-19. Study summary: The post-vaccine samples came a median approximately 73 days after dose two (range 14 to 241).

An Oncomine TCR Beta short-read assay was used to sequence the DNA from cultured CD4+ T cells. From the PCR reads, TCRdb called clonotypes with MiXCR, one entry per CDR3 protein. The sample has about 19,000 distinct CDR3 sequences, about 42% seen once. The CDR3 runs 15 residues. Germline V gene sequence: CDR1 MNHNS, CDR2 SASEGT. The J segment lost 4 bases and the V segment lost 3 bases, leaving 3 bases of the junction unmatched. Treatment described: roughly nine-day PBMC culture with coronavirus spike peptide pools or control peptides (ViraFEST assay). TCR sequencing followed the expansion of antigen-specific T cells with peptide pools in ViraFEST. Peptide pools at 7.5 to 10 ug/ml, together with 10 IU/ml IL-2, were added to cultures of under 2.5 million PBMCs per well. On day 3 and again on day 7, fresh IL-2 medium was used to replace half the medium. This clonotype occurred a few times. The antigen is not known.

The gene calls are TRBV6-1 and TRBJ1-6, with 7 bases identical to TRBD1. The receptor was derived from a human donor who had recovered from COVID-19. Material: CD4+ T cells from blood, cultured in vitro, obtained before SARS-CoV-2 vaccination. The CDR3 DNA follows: TGTGCCAGCAGTGAGGACAGGAGGTATAATTCACCCCTCCACTTT. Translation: CASSEDRRYNSPLHF.